This T cell receptor (beta chain) originates from a study of Graves' ophthalmopathy and Graves' hyperthyroidism. Study-wide results and caveats: The model flagged ophthalmopathy progression at over 60% sensitivity and about 72% specificity. A majority of expanded thyroid clonotypes exceeding 0.001 frequency were likewise present in blood.

The CDR3 consists of 15 residues. Germline values: CDR1 SGHTA, CDR2 FQGTGA. V was clipped by 5 bases and J by 1 base, with 14 bases between them. Fresh peripheral blood (approximately 9.5 ml) yielded the PBMCs. The study amplified TCR beta CDR3 regions using RNA transcripts. The first-round RT-PCR employed HTBI primers together with the Qiagen OneStep RT-PCR kit. A multiplex PCR was then performed as the second round. TCRdb fed the multiplex PCR reads into MiXCR, producing one record per CDR3 protein. The data hold just over 600,000 distinct CDR3 sequences, with approximately 21% observed a single time. This clonotype was seen ten or more times. Antigen specificity is unknown.

Sequenced sample: peripheral blood. The origin of this receptor is a young woman with stable Graves' hyperthyroidism. Some clones in this sample may be carry-over from other donors' samples. V gene TRBV7-3 combines with J gene TRBJ2-5; D perhaps matches TRBD1 (6 bases). CDR3 coding DNA: TGTGCCAGCAGCCCATTCGGGACAATCCAAGAGACCCAGTACTTC. Amino acids: CASSPFGTIQETQYF.